Each of the 21 T cell receptor beta chains below was sequenced from the same sample in a study of blood T cell repertoires in COVID-19. Clones were read by immunoSEQ multiplex PCR, and TCRdb kept only the in-frame ones, dropping some. The repertoire holds about 78,000 clones, with 80% to 95% as singletons. Material for sequencing was peripheral blood. The receptors were sampled from a woman aged 50 to 65 in a cohort sampled during active COVID-19.

CDR3 sequence: CASSLLAGTSEQYF. The CDR3 DNA reads TGTGCCAGCAGCTTGCTAGCGGGAACGAGCGAGCAGTACTTC. The chain employs TRBV5-4 and TRBJ2-7, with 9 bases identical to TRBD2. The CDR3 length is 14 residues. Trimming cost V 1 base and J 6 bases; bases outside gene matches: 5. Looked up from germline, CDR1 is SGHNT and CDR2 is YYREEE (reference sequence).

In this sample, this clone turned up once. This chain uses TRBV28 with TRBJ1-2, with 9 nucleotides matching TRBD1. Germline lookup yields CDR1 MDHEN and CDR2 SYDVKM. The CDR3 runs to 16 residues. Trimming cost V 2 bases and J 7 bases; bases outside gene matches: 11. The CDR3 nucleotides are TGTGCCAGCAGTTTACCCCGGACAGGGGTGGGTGGTGGCTACACCTTC. It yields the protein CASSLPRTGVGGGYTF.

To note about this clone: At one end, the junction sequence differs from germline, possibly due to a read error. The J gene is TRBJ2-3, the V gene TRBV27; 10 bases align to TRBD2. Per germline, CDR1 MNHEY and CDR2 SMNVEV (reference sequence). The CDR3 length is 16 residues. CDR3 in amino acids: CASSSPSSGSKDTQYF. The CDR3 DNA reads as TGTGCCAGCAGTTCACCCTCTAGCGGGAGCAAAGATACGCAGTATTTT.

V and J are TRBV5-1 and TRBJ1-6, with D maybe TRBD1 (5 bases). This CDR3 has 13 residues. V dropped 3 bases and J dropped 14 bases, with 15 bases sitting between them. Germline-derived CDR1 and CDR2 are SGHRS and YFSETQ. DNA of the CDR3: TGCGCCAGCAGCTCTATTACCTCGGGGGCCCTCCACTTT. It encodes CASSSITSGALHF.

The chain joins TRBV27 to TRBJ2-5, with D unresolved. V lost 5 bases and J lost 7, with 17 bases in between. This CDR3 comprises 14 residues. CDR1 MNHEY and CDR2 SMNVEV come from the germline V gene (reference sequence). The CDR3 reads CASSPNTLLRTQYF. The CDR3, as DNA: TGTGCCAGCAGTCCCAATACCCTACTTCGGACCCAGTACTTC.

This chain uses TRBV13 with TRBJ2-5, with 8 positions matching TRBD1. From germline, CDR1 is PRHDT and CDR2 FYEKMQ (reference sequence). Unmatched junction bases numbered 5, after V lost 6 bases and J lost 5 bases. The CDR3 runs 13 residues. CDR3 sequence: CASSPRTGETQYF. The CDR3 DNA sequence: TGTGCCAGCAGTCCCCGGACAGGGGAGACCCAGTACTTC.

This clone was counted a single time. The genes are TRBV7-2 and TRBJ1-1; D not certain. V lost 0 bases, J lost 1 base, and 9 bases lay in between. This CDR3 spans 15 amino acids. The germline V gene encodes CDR1 SGHTA and CDR2 FQGNSA. CDR3: CASSLARMGNTEAFF. The CDR3 bases are TGTGCCAGCAGCTTAGCGCGGATGGGGAACACTGAAGCTTTCTTT.

The chain recombines TRBV28 with TRBJ2-1; 8 bases are shared with TRBD1. CDR3 length equals 14 residues. Trimming took 5 bases from V and 12 from J; bases not matched to a gene: 12. Per germline, CDR1 MDHEN and CDR2 SYDVKM. CDR3 nucleotides: TGTGCCAGCAGTGGGGGAACTCGGACAGGGTTGCAGTTCTTC. This codes for CASSGGTRTGLQFF.

The chain joins TRBV6-5 to TRBJ1-1; D possibly corresponds to TRBD1 (5 bases). The CDR3 has 14 amino acids. Germline V gives CDR1 MNHEY, CDR2 SVGAGI. Trimming left V 6 bases short and J 1 base short, with 12 bases between. The CDR3 here is CASRITQANTEAFF. The CDR3 coding sequence is TGTGCCAGCAGGATTACACAGGCGAACACTGAAGCTTTCTTT.

The CDR3 region is CASSLGLAGGSFF. The DNA for the CDR3 is TGTGCCAGCAGCTTAGGACTAGCGGGAGGGTCCTTCTTC. V usage is TRBV11-2 and J usage is TRBJ2-1; 14 bases align to TRBD2. The CDR3 spans 13 residues. The ends lost 1 base at V and 16 bases at J; junction bases unmatched: 3. The germline gives CDR1 SGHAT, CDR2 FQNNGV. Looking up the rest from reference TRBV11-2 and TRBJ2-1 gives the full variable domain: EAGVAQSPRYKIIEKRQSVAFWCNPISGHATLYWYQQILGQGPKLLIQFQNNGVVDDSQLPKDRFSAERLKGVDSTLKIQPAKLEDSAVYLCASSLGLAGGSFFGPGTRLTVL.

The V call is TRBV7-5, the J call TRBJ2-3; the table's TRBD1 call for D was not verified on the DNA. TRBV7-5 is given as a pseudogene. This CDR3 has 15 amino acids. The CDR3 loop reads CARRPSGQITDTQYF. The CDR3 DNA reads as TGTGCCAGAAGACCCTCGGGACAGATCACAGATACGCAGTATTTT.

This rearrangement joins TRBV9 to TRBJ2-3, with TRBD2 matching 9 bases. This CDR3 has 19 residues. J gave up 3 bases and V 0 bases, and 14 bases lay outside the gene matches. Germline CDR1 is SGDLS and CDR2 is YYNGEE. CDR3 region: CASSVGGAGGRGLTDTQYF. CDR3 bases: TGTGCCAGCAGCGTAGGAGGAGCGGGAGGACGGGGGTTGACAGATACGCAGTATTTT.

The V and J genes are TRBV29-1 and TRBJ2-3; 8 positions agree with TRBD1. Germline CDR1 reads SQVTM; CDR2 reads ANQGSEA. After removal of 7 bases from V and 5 bases from J, the junction contained 11 bases not matched to a gene. This CDR3 contains 14 residues. CDR3 in DNA: TGCAGCGCGACGGGACAGGCCAGTGGAGATACGCAGTATTTT. As protein: CSATGQASGDTQYF.

This sequence joins TRBV3-1 (or the pseudogene TRBV3-2) and TRBJ2-1; D is ambiguous. Germline CDR1 reads LGHDT; CDR2 reads YNNKEL (reference sequence). Trimming pared 1 base from V and 1 base from J, leaving 5 bases between. The CDR3 spans 14 residues. DNA of the CDR3: TGTGCCAGCAGCCAAGTCAGGTCCTACAATGAGCAGTTCTTC. Translated, it gives CASSQVRSYNEQFF.

J is TRBJ2-7 and V is TRBV19, with 15 nucleotides matching TRBD2. With 6 bases clipped from V and 3 bases from J, the junction kept 3 bases outside the gene matches. CDR3 length: 15 amino acids. Germline V gene data show CDR1 as LNHDA and CDR2 as SQIVND (reference sequence). CDR3 residues: CASSWTSGRDYEQYF. Here the CDR3 DNA reads TGTGCCAGTAGCTGGACTAGCGGGAGGGACTACGAGCAGTACTTC.

The chain has TRBV28 and TRBJ2-1; no definite D call. Germline-derived CDR1 and CDR2 are MDHEN and SYDVKM. The V and J ends lost 3 bases and 5 bases respectively, with 14 bases between them. The CDR3 contains 15 residues. The CDR3 DNA reads TGTGCCAGCAGTTTTAGTTCTAGAGGCAACAATGAGCAGTTCTTC. Protein: CASSFSSRGNNEQFF.

V gene TRBV6-1 combines with J gene TRBJ1-5; D remains ambiguous. CDR3 size: 17 residues. Germline V gene lookup returns CDR1 MNHNS and CDR2 SASEGT. The ends were cut back, 4 bases at V and 1 base at J, with 17 bases in the middle. The CDR3 here is CASSVGDARTSNQPQHF. The CDR3 coding sequence is TGTGCCAGCAGTGTGGGAGACGCCCGGACCAGCAATCAGCCCCAGCATTTT.

This clone appeared a single time. The chain uses TRBV28 and TRBJ2-7; TRBD1 matches at 7 bases. CDR3 size: 13 residues. V lost 6 bases, J lost 5 bases, and 7 bases stayed unmatched. The V gene's germline CDR1 is MDHEN and CDR2 SYDVKM. This CDR3 is CASRRPGQDEQYF. Written as DNA, the CDR3 is TGTGCCAGCAGACGACCCGGACAGGACGAGCAGTACTTC.

The table lists this clone with a count of one. The chain is built from TRBV28 and TRBJ2-3; 9 bases are a match to TRBD2. The CDR3 is 17 amino acids. Germline-derived CDR1 and CDR2 are MDHEN and SYDVKM. Trimming cost V 3 bases and J 5 bases; bases outside gene matches: 12. The CDR3, as DNA: TGTGCCAGCAGTTTCCTAGCGGGGAGAGGTCAGGGAGATACGCAGTATTTT. It yields the protein CASSFLAGRGQGDTQYF. The full variable domain, in which reference TRBV28 and TRBJ2-3 provide the parts outside the CDR3, is DVKVTQSSRYLVKRTGEKVFLECVQDMDHENMFWYRQDPGLGLRLIYFSYDVKMKEKGDIPEGYSVSREKKERFSLILESASTNQTSMYLCASSFLAGRGQGDTQYFGPGTRLTVL.

The chain links TRBV5-1 to TRBJ2-3; no firm D call. V shed 0 bases and J shed 5 bases, with 13 bases lying between them. Germline-derived CDR1 and CDR2 are SGHRS and YFSETQ. The CDR3 has 15 residues. The CDR3 protein is CASSLGVPPIDTQYF. The CDR3 DNA follows: TGCGCCAGCAGCTTGGGCGTTCCACCCATAGATACGCAGTATTTT.

The sample holds one count of this clone. The rearrangement joins TRBV28 to TRBJ2-5; TRBD1 agrees at 9 bases. This CDR3 has 15 residues. Germline V gives CDR1 MDHEN, CDR2 SYDVKM. V gave up 5 bases and J gave up 2 bases; unmatched junction bases: 6. CDR3 in amino acids: CASSPRTGAQETQYF. The CDR3 bases are TGTGCCAGCAGTCCCCGGACAGGGGCTCAAGAGACCCAGTACTTC.